The 23 T cell receptor beta chains below were found in one sample sequenced in a study of cytomegalovirus exposure and HLA in healthy donors. The primer mix had 60 Vbeta and 13 Jbeta primers. The assay was immunoSEQ multiplex PCR, and TCRdb's table has in-frame clones only and misses some. The data hold approximately 150,000 clones, with around 79% observed a single time. Sequenced material: PBMCs. The origin of the receptors is a male donor in good health and CMV-seronegative.

V is TRBV11-1 and J is TRBJ2-1, with 10 bases fitting TRBD2. V shed 4 bases and J 9 bases; nucleotides not matched to a gene: 6. CDR1 is SGHAT, CDR2 FQDESV, per germline (reference sequence). This CDR3 has 14 residues. The CDR3 protein is CASSSSGGAGEQFF. DNA of the CDR3: TGTGCCAGCAGCTCGAGCGGGGGGGCGGGTGAGCAGTTCTTC.

This chain joins TRBV5-4 and TRBJ2-3; the match to TRBD2 covers 7 bases. Germline CDR1 SGHNT, CDR2 YYREEE (reference sequence). The CDR3 runs 14 residues. V lost 0 bases to trimming and J lost 4 bases; unmatched junction nucleotides: 2. The DNA for the CDR3 is TGTGCCAGCAGCTTGGAGGCGGGGGCAGATACGCAGTATTTT. Its protein is CASSLEAGADTQYF.

The rearrangement joins TRBV18 to TRBJ2-1; 10 nucleotides align to TRBD2. Per germline, CDR1 KGHSH and CDR2 LQKENI. The V and J ends lost 2 bases and 1 base, in that order; junction bases with no gene match: 5. The CDR3 extends over 17 amino acids. This chain's CDR3 is CASSPFGAGGSYNEQFF. Written as DNA, the CDR3 is TGTGCCAGCTCACCATTTGGAGCGGGAGGGTCCTACAATGAGCAGTTCTTC. Looking up the rest from reference TRBV18 and TRBJ2-1 gives the full variable domain: NAGVMQNPRHLVRRRGQEARLRCSPMKGHSHVYWYRQLPEEGLKFMVYLQKENIIDESGMPKERFSAEFPKEGPSILRIQQVVRGDSAAYFCASSPFGAGGSYNEQFFGPGTRLTVL.

The chain links TRBV29-1 to TRBJ2-7; no definite D call. Deletions cut 4 bases from V and 0 bases from J, with 10 bases between. Germline assignment: CDR1 SQVTM and CDR2 ANQGSEA. The CDR3 totals 13 residues. The CDR3 here is CSVVSGLSYEQYF. CDR3 sequence (DNA): TGCAGCGTTGTCTCAGGCCTCTCCTACGAGCAGTACTTC.

V usage is TRBV30 and J usage is TRBJ1-4; no definite D call. V lost 1 base, J lost 4 bases, and 16 bases lay in between. CDR1 GTSNPN and CDR2 SVGIG come from the germline V gene (reference sequence). The CDR3 runs to 16 residues. As DNA, the CDR3 is TGTGCCTGGAGTGGAACGGGGAGTAACCATAATGAAAAACTGTTTTTT. This translates into CAWSGTGSNHNEKLFF.

The chain carries TRBV7-2 and TRBJ1-4, with D unclear. CDR3 length: 14 amino acids. Trimming stripped 5 bases from V and 3 bases from J, with 10 bases between. Germline V gene data show CDR1 as SGHTA and CDR2 as FQGNSA. The chain's CDR3 is CASSLRLPNEKLFF. As DNA, the CDR3 is TGTGCCAGCAGCCTCCGACTGCCTAATGAAAAACTGTTTTTT.

The chain recombines TRBV4-3 with TRBJ2-7; weak D call: TRBD1 (5 bases). V was clipped by 2 bases and J by 4 bases, with 9 bases between them. This CDR3 is built from 13 residues. Germline lookup yields CDR1 LGHNA and CDR2 YSLEER. CDR3 residues: CASSQSTGYEQYF. CDR3 coding DNA: TGCGCCAGCAGCCAATCAACAGGTTACGAGCAGTACTTC.

The chain combines TRBV7-9 with TRBJ2-5, with no clear D. The CDR3 has 12 residues. The V gene lost 5 bases and the J gene lost 12 bases, with 16 bases spanning the gap. Looked up from germline, CDR1 is SEHNR and CDR2 is FQNEAQ (reference sequence). The CDR3 is CASSRVPSEKYF. The CDR3, as DNA: TGTGCCAGCAGCCGGGTCCCGTCTGAAAAGTACTTC. The whole variable domain, remainder taken from reference TRBV7-9 and TRBJ2-5, is DTGVSQNPRHKITKRGQNVTFRCDPISEHNRLYWYRQTLGQGPEFLTYFQNEAQLEKSRLLSDRFSAERPKGSFSTLEIQRTEQGDSAMYLCASSRVPSEKYFGPGTRLLVL.

This sequence joins TRBV19 and TRBJ1-1, with 7 bases aligning to TRBD1. With 4 bases clipped from V and 1 base from J, the junction kept 9 bases outside the gene matches. Germline CDR1 and CDR2: LNHDA and SQIVND (reference sequence). The CDR3 is 16 residues long. CDR3 sequence reads: CASSTPRTGSNTEAFF. CDR3 DNA sequence: TGTGCCAGTAGTACCCCGAGGACAGGTTCGAACACTGAAGCTTTCTTT.

This clone was seen only once. This chain joins TRBV12-5 and TRBJ1-5, with 9 bases fitting TRBD1. Trimming cost V 5 bases and J 7 bases; bases outside gene matches: 3. Per the germline V gene, CDR1 is LGHNT and CDR2 is FRNRAP. This CDR3 comprises 13 residues. The CDR3 loop is CASGTGGRQPQHF. CDR3 DNA: TGTGCTAGTGGTACAGGGGGCAGGCAGCCCCAGCATTTT.

This clone was counted only a few times. The chain is built from TRBV5-4 and TRBJ1-2, with D perhaps TRBD1 (6 bases). Germline V CDR1 and CDR2: SGHNT, YYREEE (reference sequence). The V and J ends lost 2 bases and 2 bases respectively, with 7 bases between them. The CDR3 spans 13 residues. The CDR3 DNA follows: TGTGCCAGCAGCTTAGGGGGAAACTATGGCTACACCTTC. This translates into CASSLGGNYGYTF.

The chain couples TRBV5-8 to TRBJ1-5; 9 nucleotides line up with TRBD1. This CDR3 region has 15 residues. Looked up from germline, CDR1 is SGHTS and CDR2 is YDEGEE. The V and J ends lost 3 bases and 1 base, in that order; junction bases with no gene match: 2. The CDR3 here is CASSSGQGSNQPQHF. As DNA, the CDR3 is TGTGCCAGCAGCTCCGGACAGGGGAGCAATCAGCCCCAGCATTTT.

The chain uses TRBV7-6 and TRBJ2-5; 7 bases are a match to TRBD2. The germline gives CDR1 SGHVS, CDR2 FNYEAQ. The CDR3 runs 14 residues. V lost 5 bases, J lost 5 bases, and 8 bases stayed unmatched. The CDR3, as DNA: TGTGCCAGCAGCCCGCTTGGGGGAGGGGAGACCCAGTACTTC. Amino acid sequence: CASSPLGGGETQYF.

The chain employs TRBV13 and TRBJ2-1; D remains ambiguous. Germline V gene lookup returns CDR1 PRHDT and CDR2 FYEKMQ (reference sequence). V shed 2 bases and J shed 3 bases, with 8 bases lying between them. The CDR3 is 14 amino acids. The CDR3 nucleotides are TGTGCCAGCAGCTTATCCCTACTCTACAATGAGCAGTTCTTC. It translates to CASSLSLLYNEQFF. The full variable domain, rest sourced from reference TRBV13 and TRBJ2-1, is AAGVIQSPRHLIKEKRETATLKCYPIPRHDTVYWYQQGPGQDPQFLISFYEKMQSDKGSIPDRFSAQQFSDYHSELNMSSLELGDSALYFCASSLSLLYNEQFFGPGTRLTVL.

The chain uses TRBV11-2 and TRBJ2-7, with a possible D match to TRBD2 (6 bases). V was pared by 1 base and J by 4 bases, with 17 bases between. Germline CDR1 and CDR2: SGHAT and FQNNGV. The length of the CDR3 is 16 residues. The CDR3 protein is CASSLGGTSPHYEQYF. In nucleotides, the CDR3 is TGTGCCAGCAGCTTAGGAGGGACTTCTCCACATTACGAGCAGTACTTC.

V usage is TRBV9 and J usage is TRBJ1-4; possibly TRBD1 for D (6 bases). In germline, CDR1 is SGDLS, CDR2 YYNGEE. The CDR3 totals 14 residues. Trimming removed 0 bases from V and 6 bases from J, with 9 bases in between. CDR3 amino acids: CASSVGGRDEKLFF. As DNA, the CDR3 is TGTGCCAGCAGCGTAGGGGGGCGTGATGAAAAACTGTTTTTT.

V gene TRBV9 combines with J gene TRBJ2-3; 8 bases align to TRBD1. This CDR3 is built from 15 residues. V was clipped by 0 bases and J by 3 bases; unmatched bases: 3. Germline CDR1 SGDLS, CDR2 YYNGEE. The CDR3 region is CASSVAGGATDTQYF. The CDR3, as DNA: TGTGCCAGCAGCGTAGCAGGGGGCGCAACAGATACGCAGTATTTT.

The rearrangement joins TRBV7-2 to TRBJ2-7, with 9 bases matching TRBD2. The CDR3 has 16 residues. The germline CDR1 and CDR2 sequences are SGHTA and FQGNSA. V gave up 4 bases and J gave up 7 bases; unmatched junction bases: 14. The CDR3 region has the DNA TGTGCCAGCAGCTCGAGGGGGGCTAGCGGGGCGTATGAGCAGTACTTC. The encoded protein is CASSSRGASGAYEQYF.

This clone appeared a few times. J is TRBJ2-1 and V is TRBV27, with TRBD2 matching 9 bases. The CDR3 runs 15 residues. With V trimmed by 0 bases and J by 10 bases, 7 bases remained unmatched. The germline CDR1 and CDR2 sequences are MNHEY and SMNVEV (reference sequence). For the CDR3, the DNA is TGTGCCAGCAGTTTATCAGGCGGGAGGGCCGGGGAGCAGTTCTTC. Its translation is CASSLSGGRAGEQFF.

This clone has only one observation. This sample includes further DNA sequences coding for the same CDR3. V usage is TRBV7-2 and J usage is TRBJ1-1, with TRBD1 as a possible D gene (5 bases). This CDR3 has 14 residues. With 2 bases removed from V and 1 base from J, the gap between germline ends came to 8 bases. Germline loops: CDR1 SGHTA, CDR2 FQGNSA. DNA for the CDR3: TGTGCCAGCAGCTTAAGACAGAGGAACACTGAAGCTTTCTTT. It specifies CASSLRQRNTEAFF.

This rearrangement joins TRBV5-1 to TRBJ1-1, with a weak D call TRBD1 (5 bases). V lost 0 bases, J lost 8 bases, and 8 bases lay in between. The CDR3 consists of 12 residues. Germline V lookup: CDR1 SGHRS, CDR2 YFSETQ. CDR3 nucleotides: TGCGCCAGCAGCTTGGGACAGCTCGAAGCTTTCTTT. The encoded protein is CASSLGQLEAFF. Full variable domain (missing parts from reference TRBV5-1 and TRBJ1-1): KAGVTQTPRYLIKTRGQQVTLSCSPISGHRSVSWYQQTPGQGLQFLFEYFSETQRNKGNFPGRFSGRQFSNSRSEMNVSTLELGDSALYLCASSLGQLEAFFGQGTRLTVV.

The CDR3 spells CASSYGQGANSPLHF. The CDR3 coding sequence is TGTGCCAGCAGTTACGGACAGGGGGCTAATTCACCCCTCCACTTT. The V gene is TRBV6-6, the J gene TRBJ1-6; TRBD1 matches 11 bases. CDR3 length equals 15 residues. V dropped 2 bases and J dropped 6; count of bases not matched to a gene: 0. Germline V gene sequence: CDR1 MNHNY, CDR2 SVGAGI (reference sequence).

The gene calls are TRBV2 and TRBJ1-1; 8 nucleotides agree with TRBD1. The CDR3 loop spans 14 amino acids. V shed 2 bases, J shed 5 bases, and the junction held 4 bases outside the gene matches. Germline-derived CDR1 and CDR2 are SNHLY and FYNNEI. Here the CDR3 DNA reads TGTGCCAGCAGTGAACGGACAGGGAGGACTGAAGCTTTCTTT. Translation: CASSERTGRTEAFF.